This T cell receptor (beta chain) was sequenced in a study of beta chain features in type 1 diabetes. Overall study results and limits: TCRB CDR3 length was moderately but significantly reduced in all four CD4+ subsets of Type 1 diabetes patients. PCR might favor shorter templates, equally in patients and controls.

Details on this clone: Its antigen is unknown.

Sorting gave populations that all exceeded 98% purity. The germline gives CDR1 SNHLY, CDR2 FYNNEI. V lost 3 bases to trimming and J lost 0 bases, with 6 bases between them. This CDR3 is 13 amino acids long. Sequencing targeted expressed TCRB transcripts, as all isolated RNA had been reverse transcribed. This table comes from immunoSEQ multiplex PCR, and its TCRdb copy is limited to in-frame clones, with some not included. The sample lists a few hundred thousand clones, approximately 12% seen once, with roughly 0.0097% in the top ten. The material sequenced was naive CD4+ T cells from blood. The J gene is TRBJ2-7, the V gene TRBV2; no clear D gene. This sequence originates from a woman aged 18-30 years with type 1 diabetes. The CDR3 loop is CASSDSFSYEQYF. The CDR3 DNA reads as TGTGCCAGCAGTGATAGTTTCTCCTACGAGCAGTACTTC.